This T cell receptor beta chain derives from a study of response to subunit inactivated influenza vaccine. This clonotype occurred a few times. Its target is unknown. TCRdb analysed the RT-PCR reads with MiXCR anew, one entry per CDR3 protein. The data show roughly 780,000 distinct CDR3 sequences, about 18% seen once. Study results and caveats: A suggestion made by the authors is that each seasonal influenza vaccination recruits few new T cells.

CDR3 length: 16 residues. The germline V gene has CDR1 MDHEN and CDR2 SYDVKM. V shed 4 bases and J 4 bases; nucleotides not matched to a gene: 9. The genes are TRBV28 and TRBJ2-1; 8 bases align to TRBD2. This clonotype originated in a man in his forties or fifties who received an inactivated influenza vaccine. This specimen was PBMCs from blood, taken roughly 5 days after vaccination. CDR3 sequence reads: CASSSATGTRYNEQFF. The CDR3 region has the DNA TGTGCCAGCAGTTCAGCTACCGGGACTAGGTACAATGAGCAGTTCTTC.